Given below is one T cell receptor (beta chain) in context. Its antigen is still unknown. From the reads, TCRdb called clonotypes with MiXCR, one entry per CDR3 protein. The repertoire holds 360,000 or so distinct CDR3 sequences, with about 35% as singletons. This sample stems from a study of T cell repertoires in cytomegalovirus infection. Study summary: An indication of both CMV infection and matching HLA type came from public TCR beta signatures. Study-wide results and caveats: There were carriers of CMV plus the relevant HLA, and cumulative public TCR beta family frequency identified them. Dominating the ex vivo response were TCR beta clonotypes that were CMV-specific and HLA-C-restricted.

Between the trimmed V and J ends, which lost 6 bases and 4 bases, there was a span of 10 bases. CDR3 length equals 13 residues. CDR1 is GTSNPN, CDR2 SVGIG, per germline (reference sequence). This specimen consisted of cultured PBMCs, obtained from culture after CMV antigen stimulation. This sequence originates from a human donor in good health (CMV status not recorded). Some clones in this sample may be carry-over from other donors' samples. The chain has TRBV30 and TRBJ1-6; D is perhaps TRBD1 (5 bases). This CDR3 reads CACGTEYNSPLHF. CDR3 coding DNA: TGTGCCTGCGGGACCGAGTATAATTCACCCCTCCACTTT. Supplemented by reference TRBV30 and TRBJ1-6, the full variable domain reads SQTIHQWPATLVQPVGSPLSLECTVEGTSNPNLYWYRQAAGRGLQLLFYSVGIGQISSEVPQNLSASRPQDRQFILSSKKLLLSDSGFYLCACGTEYNSPLHFGNGTRLTVT.